This T cell receptor beta chain appears in the sequencing data of a study of blood T cells in healthy people across ages. The overall study: Per two T cells, about one barcoded beta molecule was captured through template switching. General study findings and limits: Higher diversity and more naive CD4+ cells were features of long-lived donors, compared to aged donors.

This clonotype was counted between two and nine times. What it binds is not known. Germline V CDR1 and CDR2: LNHDA, SQIVND (reference sequence). This CDR3 spans 14 amino acids. V lost 1 base and J 2 bases, leaving 6 bases between the germline ends. PCR was performed a second time for 7 to 11 cycles using a sample-barcoded 5' primer and a J-beta primer mix. A template-switch adaptor that had 12 random nucleotides put a tag on each cDNA molecule. TCRdb passed the 5' RACE reads through MiXCR, listing each CDR3 protein once. The table lists some 710,000 distinct CDR3 sequences, approximately 21% of them singletons. Each individual donor underwent a draw of roughly 10 milliliters of peripheral blood.

V gene TRBV19 combines with J gene TRBJ2-1; D is unresolved. Sequencing was done on a sample of blood. This sequence was found in a man between 65 and 85 years old in good health. The CDR3 region has the DNA TGTGCCAGTAGTATAGGCGGACCCTACAATGAGCAGTTCTTC. It encodes CASSIGGPYNEQFF.